This is a list of T cell receptor beta chains from one sample in a study of cytomegalovirus exposure and HLA in healthy donors. Measured with immunoSEQ multiplex PCR; TCRdb has only the in-frame clones, and not every one. The table lists 200,000 to 250,000 clones, approximately 80% of them singletons. The sample was PBMCs. These receptors were taken from a boy between 2 and 10 years old in good health and CMV-seronegative. CDR3s include the opening cysteine and the closing phenylalanine or tryptophan. D genes are given only for firm matches. A row's size may be missing; if present it is once, few, many or a size class.

TRBJ2-6 | TRBV7-8 | . | TRBD1 | TGTGCCAGCAGCTTAGGGGACAGGGGATCTGGGGCCAACGTCCTGACTTTC | CASSLGDRGSGANVLTF
TRBJ1-6 | TRBV27 | . | . | TGTGCCAGCAGTTTGGCTGGTCATTCACCCCTCCACTTT | CASSLAGHSPLHF
TRBJ2-7 | TRBV27 | few | . | TGTGCCAGCAGTCCGTCCGGACTCCACTACGAGCAGTACTTC | CASSPSGLHYEQYF
TRBJ2-6 | TRBV6-4 | . | . | TGTGCCAGCAGTGGCTCTGGCGGGTCAGGGGCCAACGTCCTGACTTTC | CASSGSGGSGANVLTF
TRBJ2-7 | TRBV5-1 | . | . | TGCGCCAGCAGCCCGGACATGCACGAGCAGTACTTC | CASSPDMHEQYF
TRBJ1-1 | TRBV6-5 | few | . | TGTGCCAGCAGTTTCAGACAGACCATGAACACTGAAGCTTTCTTT | CASSFRQTMNTEAFF
TRBJ1-2 | TRBV11-2 | . | . | TGTGCCAGCAGCCCCGGGGGGAATGGCTACACCTTC | CASSPGGNGYTF
TRBJ2-7 | TRBV29-1 | . | . | TGCAGCGTTGCCTTAGGAGACTACGAGCAGTACTTC | CSVALGDYEQYF
TRBJ2-1 | TRBV19 | . | TRBD2 | TGTGCCAGTAGTATAGCGGGAGGTCCCTACAATGAGCAGTTCTTC | CASSIAGGPYNEQFF
TRBJ2-7 | TRBV5-1 | . | . | TGCGCCAGCAGCTCAAGGACAAACACCTACGAGCAGTACTTC | CASSSRTNTYEQYF
TRBJ2-1 | TRBV19 | . | TRBD1 | TGTGCCAGTACCCCGGCGGGACAGGGGGCTTATGAGCAGTTCTTC | CASTPAGQGAYEQFF
TRBJ1-1 | TRBV7-9 | . | . | TGTGCCAGCAGCTTAGAGCTTACAGGCGCGTCTGAAGCTTTCTTT | CASSLELTGASEAFF
TRBJ2-5 | TRBV10-3 | . | TRBD2 | TGTGCCATCAGTGACGGGCTAGCGGGAAAAGAGACCCAGTACTTC | CAISDGLAGKETQYF
TRBJ1-2 | TRBV25-1 | . | TRBD1 | TGTGCCAGCCGGGACAGTAACTATGGCTACACCTTC | CASRDSNYGYTF
TRBJ1-3 | TRBV30 | . | . | TGTGCCTGGAGTGTAGACATAGGAAACACCATATATTTT | CAWSVDIGNTIYF
TRBJ1-1 | TRBV5-1 | few | TRBD1 | TGCGCCAGCATCCTAGGACAGGGCACTGAAGCTTTCTTT | CASILGQGTEAFF
TRBJ1-5 | TRBV19 | . | . | TGTGCCAGTAGCCTTGGGCGGGAGGGTCAGCCCCAGCATTTT | CASSLGREGQPQHF
TRBJ2-1 | TRBV15 | . | TRBD2 | TGTGCCACCAGCAACGGGAGGTACAATGAGCAGTTCTTC | CATSNGRYNEQFF
TRBJ1-2 | TRBV30 | . | . | TGTGCCTGGAGTGCGGGATTGAACTATGGCTACACCTTC | CAWSAGLNYGYTF
TRBJ2-1 | TRBV6-5 | once | . | TGTGCCAGCAGTTACTCTCCGGGGAGTCGGGATGGGCAGTTCTTC | CASSYSPGSRDGQFF
TRBJ2-5 | TRBV13 | . | . | TGTGCCAGCAGCCCGGCGACAGGGACTAGAGAGACCCAGTACTTC | CASSPATGTRETQYF
TRBJ1-4 | TRBV28 | . | TRBD1 | TGTGCCAGCAGACTACAGGGGATTAATGAAAAACTGTTTTTT | CASRLQGINEKLFF
TRBJ2-5 | TRBV7-2 | . | TRBD1 | TGTGCCAGCAGCTTGGCGGGACAGGTCCAAGAGACCCAGTACTTC | CASSLAGQVQETQYF
TRBJ2-2 | TRBV19 | . | . | TGTGCCAGTAGTATAGGAGGGGGATCGGGCGGGGAGCTGTTTTTT | CASSIGGGSGGELFF
TRBJ1-1 | TRBV7-9 | . | . | TGTGCCAGCAGCTTAGCTCAGGCGAACACTGAAGCTTTCTTT | CASSLAQANTEAFF